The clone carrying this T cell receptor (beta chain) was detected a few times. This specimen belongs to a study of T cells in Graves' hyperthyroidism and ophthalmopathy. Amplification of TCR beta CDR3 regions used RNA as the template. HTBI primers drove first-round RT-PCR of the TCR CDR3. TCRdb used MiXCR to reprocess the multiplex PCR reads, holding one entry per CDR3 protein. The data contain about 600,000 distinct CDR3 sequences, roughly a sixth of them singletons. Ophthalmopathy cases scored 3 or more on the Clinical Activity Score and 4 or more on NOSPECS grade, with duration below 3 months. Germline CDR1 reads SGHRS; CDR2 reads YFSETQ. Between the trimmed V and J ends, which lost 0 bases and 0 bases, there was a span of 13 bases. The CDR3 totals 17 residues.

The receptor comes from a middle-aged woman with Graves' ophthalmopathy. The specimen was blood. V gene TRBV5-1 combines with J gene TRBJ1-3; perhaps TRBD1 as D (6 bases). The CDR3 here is CASSLGGQTNSGNTIYF. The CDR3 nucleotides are TGCGCCAGCAGCTTGGGGGGGCAAACCAACTCTGGAAACACCATATATTTT. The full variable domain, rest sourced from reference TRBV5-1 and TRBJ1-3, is KAGVTQTPRYLIKTRGQQVTLSCSPISGHRSVSWYQQTPGQGLQFLFEYFSETQRNKGNFPGRFSGRQFSNSRSEMNVSTLELGDSALYLCASSLGGQTNSGNTIYFGEGSWLTVV.